This record concerns one T cell receptor beta chain sequence. What it binds is not known. Being one base from a much bigger clone, this may be a read error. The data stem from a study of T cells in Graves' hyperthyroidism and ophthalmopathy. TCR beta CDR3 sequences were amplified from RNA transcripts. In the first-round RT-PCR of the TCR CDR3, the HTBI primer set was used. TCRdb re-analysed the multiplex PCR reads in MiXCR, keeping a single row per CDR3 protein. The sample includes 300,000 to 450,000 distinct CDR3 sequences, 25% of them seen just once. Newly diagnosed hyperthyroidism, duration under 2 months, in patients aged 18 to 65. Any patient presenting with uncontrolled infection, other autoimmune disease, pregnancy or lactation was left out. Whole-study findings and limits: Among thyroid clonotypes expanded above 0.001, most also appeared in blood. Ophthalmopathy was separated from stable hyperthyroidism by a 13 V-J model.

CDR1 and CDR2 from the germline V gene are MNHEY and SVGEGT. The CDR3 contains 13 residues. The TCR originated in a man over 45 with Graves' hyperthyroidism. The specimen was blood. The chain links TRBV6-2 or TRBV6-3 to TRBJ1-1; possible D gene TRBD1, 5 bases. CDR3 nucleotides: TGTGCCAGTACGACAGACATGAACACTGAAGATTTCTTT. Translation: CASTTDMNTEDFF.